These T cell receptor beta chains were read from a single sample in a study of blood T cell repertoires in COVID-19. Sequencing used immunoSEQ multiplex PCR; TCRdb keeps in-frame clones, though not all of them. This table holds around 95,000 clones, almost 80% found once. Sequenced: peripheral blood. The receptors shown here come from a woman aged 70-85 years with acute or convalescent COVID-19. Each CDR3 is given with its conserved first and last residue. The D gene is left open where the match is weak. Clone size is stated in some rows and not others, as once, few, many or a class when expanded.

V: TRBV6-2/TRBV6-3; J: TRBJ1-5; size: .; D: TRBD1; DNA: TGTGCCAGCAGTTCGGCCGGGACAGGGTATCAGCCCCAGCATTTT; CDR3: CASSSAGTGYQPQHF
V: TRBV18; J: TRBJ1-6; size: .; D: TRBD1; DNA: TGTGCCAGCTCCCCAGGGCCCGGGACAGGGAGTAATTCACCCCTCCACTTT; CDR3: CASSPGPGTGSNSPLHF
V: TRBV2; J: TRBJ1-2; size: .; D: .; DNA: TGTGCCAGCAGTGATTCAGGGGACTATGGCTACACCTTC; CDR3: CASSDSGDYGYTF
V: TRBV30; J: TRBJ1-3; size: .; D: .; DNA: TGTGCCTGGAGAAGGGGTGAGTGGCGTGGAAACACCATATATTTT; CDR3: CAWRRGEWRGNTIYF
V: TRBV29-1; J: TRBJ2-7; size: .; D: TRBD1; DNA: TGCAGCGTTAGACAGGGCGGAGAGCAGTACTTC; CDR3: CSVRQGGEQYF
V: TRBV18; J: TRBJ2-3; size: .; D: TRBD2; DNA: TGTGCCAGCTCACCAAGCGGGGGGCTGGCAGATACGCAGTATTTT; CDR3: CASSPSGGLADTQYF
V: TRBV5-8; J: TRBJ2-2; size: .; D: .; DNA: TGTGCCAGCAGCGCTCCCTCGAGGTCCTTAGGGGAGCTGTTTTTT; CDR3: CASSAPSRSLGELFF
V: TRBV9; J: TRBJ1-1; size: .; D: .; DNA: TGTGCCAGCAGCGTAGTGGGCCACAGCGCTTTCTTT; CDR3: CASSVVGHSAFF
V: TRBV18; J: TRBJ2-1; size: .; D: TRBD2; DNA: TGTGCCAGCTCACCGTTACTAGCGGGGGGAACCCGAGTACTCAATGAGCAGTTCTTC; CDR3: CASSPLLAGGTRVLNEQFF
V: TRBV7-9; J: TRBJ2-5; size: .; D: TRBD2; DNA: TGTGCCAGCAGCTTAAGGCCTAGCGGGGAGAAAGAGACCCAGTACTTC; CDR3: CASSLRPSGEKETQYF
V: TRBV30; J: TRBJ1-6; size: .; D: TRBD1; DNA: TGTGCCTGGAGACGAAATGACAGGGACTTGAATTCACCCCTCCACTTT; CDR3: CAWRRNDRDLNSPLHF
V: TRBV7-8; J: TRBJ2-5; size: .; D: TRBD1; DNA: TGTGCCAGCAGCTTAGATGTGGGGACAGCTCAAGAGACCCAGTACTTC; CDR3: CASSLDVGTAQETQYF
V: TRBV5-1; J: TRBJ1-1; size: few; D: .; DNA: TGCGCCAGCAGCTTACTTCCCCCAGAGGGAGGCACTGAAGCTTTCTTT; CDR3: CASSLLPPEGGTEAFF
V: TRBV28; J: TRBJ1-2; size: .; D: .; DNA: TGTGCCAGCAGTTCAGGGGTCTCGGGCTACACCTTC; CDR3: CASSSGVSGYTF
V: TRBV9; J: TRBJ2-1; size: .; D: TRBD2; DNA: TGTGCCAGCAGCGCTGCCTTAGCGGGGGTGGATGAGCAGTTCTTC; CDR3: CASSAALAGVDEQFF
V: TRBV4-1; J: TRBJ2-7; size: few; D: TRBD1; DNA: TGCGCCAGCAGCCAGGACAGGGCGATAACCTACGAGCAGTACTTC; CDR3: CASSQDRAITYEQYF
V: TRBV12-3/TRBV12-4; J: TRBJ2-1; size: .; D: .; DNA: TGTGCCAGCAGGTTCGACACGAAGCAGTTCTTC; CDR3: CASRFDTKQFF
V: TRBV6-4; J: TRBJ1-2; size: .; D: TRBD1; DNA: TGTGCCAGCAGTGTCGACAGGGGTAATAGCGGCTACACCTTC; CDR3: CASSVDRGNSGYTF
V: TRBV11-3; J: TRBJ2-5; size: .; D: TRBD1; DNA: TGTGCCAGCAGCCCCACAGGGGGCTGGGAGACCCAGTACTTC; CDR3: CASSPTGGWETQYF
V: TRBV11-3; J: TRBJ2-3; size: .; D: TRBD2; DNA: TGTGCCAGCAGCGGGCGCGGGGGGGCCCGGAGCACAGATACGCAGTATTTT; CDR3: CASSGRGGARSTDTQYF
V: TRBV7-2; J: TRBJ1-3; size: few; D: .; DNA: TGTGCCAGCAGCTTAGCCCGGGCAGGGTACGGAAACACCATATATTTT; CDR3: CASSLARAGYGNTIYF
V: TRBV7-3; J: TRBJ2-1; size: .; D: TRBD2; DNA: TGTGCCAGCAGCTTAGGGACTACCATTTACAATGAGCAGTTCTTC; CDR3: CASSLGTTIYNEQFF
V: TRBV29-1; J: TRBJ1-1; size: .; D: .; DNA: TGCAGCGTTAGAGTTCTGGACAGAGACTCTGAAGCTTTCTTT; CDR3: CSVRVLDRDSEAFF
V: TRBV3-1/TRBV3-2; J: TRBJ2-3; size: .; D: TRBD2; DNA: TGTGCCAGCAGCCAAGGGACTAGTCCGGGTACGCAGTATTTT; CDR3: CASSQGTSPGTQYF
V: TRBV3-1/TRBV3-2; J: TRBJ1-4; size: .; D: .; DNA: TGTGCCAGCAGCTATCAACAGGGACGCGAAAAACTGTTTTTT; CDR3: CASSYQQGREKLFF
V: TRBV7-9; J: TRBJ1-3; size: few; D: .; DNA: TGTGCCAGCAGGGCCGAGGTCTCTGGAAACACCATATATTTT; CDR3: CASRAEVSGNTIYF
V: TRBV11-2; J: TRBJ2-3; size: few; D: TRBD1; DNA: TGTGCCAGCAGCCCTTGGACAGGGGGCACAGATACGCAGTATTTT; CDR3: CASSPWTGGTDTQYF
V: TRBV19; J: TRBJ2-7; size: .; D: .; DNA: TGTGCCAGTAGTATGGGTAGCCGAGTCCACGAGCAGTACTTC; CDR3: CASSMGSRVHEQYF
V: TRBV6-5; J: TRBJ1-1; size: .; D: TRBD1; DNA: TGTGCCAGCAGTAGGGGGCTGGGGACTGAAGCTTTCTTT; CDR3: CASSRGLGTEAFF
V: TRBV6-5; J: TRBJ2-3; size: .; D: TRBD1; DNA: TGTGCCAGCACCCTATCTTTGACAGGGGATACGCAGTATTTT; CDR3: CASTLSLTGDTQYF
V: TRBV18; J: TRBJ1-1; size: .; D: .; DNA: TGTGCCAGCTCACCGGCGGCTGGAACTGAAGCTTTCTTT; CDR3: CASSPAAGTEAFF
V: TRBV6-5; J: TRBJ1-2; size: .; D: .; DNA: TGTGCCAGCAGTTACTCGAAGGTGACTCTCTATGGCTACACCTTC; CDR3: CASSYSKVTLYGYTF
V: TRBV10-3; J: TRBJ1-5; size: .; D: .; DNA: TGTGCCATCAGTGAAGGAGGGATCAGCAATCAGCCCCAGCATTTT; CDR3: CAISEGGISNQPQHF